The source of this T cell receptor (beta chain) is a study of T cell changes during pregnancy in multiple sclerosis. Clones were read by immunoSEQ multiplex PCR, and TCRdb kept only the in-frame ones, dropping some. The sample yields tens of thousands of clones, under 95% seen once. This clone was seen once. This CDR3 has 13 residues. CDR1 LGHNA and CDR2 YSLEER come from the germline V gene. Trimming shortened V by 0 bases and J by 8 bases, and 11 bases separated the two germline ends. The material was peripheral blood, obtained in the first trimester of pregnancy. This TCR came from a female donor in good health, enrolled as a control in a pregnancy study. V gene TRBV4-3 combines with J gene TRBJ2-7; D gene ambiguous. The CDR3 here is CASSQDQVGKQYF. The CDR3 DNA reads TGCGCCAGCAGCCAAGATCAGGTCGGAAAGCAGTACTTC.